The rows below give T cell receptor beta chains drawn from one sample of a study of cytomegalovirus exposure and HLA in healthy donors. Clones were read by immunoSEQ multiplex PCR, and TCRdb kept only the in-frame ones, dropping some. The sample shows tens of thousands of clones, approximately 81% of them seen only once. Source material: PBMCs. The receptors shown here come from a girl aged 2 to 10 in good health and CMV-seropositive. CDR3s include the opening cysteine and the closing phenylalanine or tryptophan. Fields, in order: J gene, V gene, D gene, clone size, CDR3 protein. The D gene is left open where the match is weak. Clone size, where shown, is once, few, many, or a class for clones that have expanded.

J gene: TRBJ1-1
V gene: TRBV4-1
D gene: TRBD1
clone size: few
CDR3 protein: CASSSGQALNTEAFF

J gene: TRBJ2-3
V gene: TRBV28
D gene: TRBD2
clone size: .
CDR3 protein: CASSSRLGLAETSTDTQYF

J gene: TRBJ1-1
V gene: TRBV7-8
D gene: .
clone size: .
CDR3 protein: CASTLDFSYQNTEAFF

J gene: TRBJ1-5
V gene: TRBV4-2
D gene: .
clone size: .
CDR3 protein: CASSQALFTSNQPQHF

J gene: TRBJ2-3
V gene: TRBV30
D gene: TRBD1
clone size: once
CDR3 protein: CAWRQGRSTDTQYF

J gene: TRBJ2-3
V gene: TRBV7-9
D gene: .
clone size: .
CDR3 protein: CASSSSGADTQYF

J gene: TRBJ1-1
V gene: TRBV6-6
D gene: TRBD1
clone size: .
CDR3 protein: CATRDKDRQNTEAFF

J gene: TRBJ2-7
V gene: TRBV4-1
D gene: .
clone size: .
CDR3 protein: CASSQPTTGNSYEQYF

J gene: TRBJ2-7
V gene: TRBV2
D gene: .
clone size: .
CDR3 protein: CASSEAGKSYEQYF

J gene: TRBJ1-4
V gene: TRBV6-1
D gene: .
clone size: few
CDR3 protein: CASSEVAGGDEKLFF

J gene: TRBJ1-4
V gene: TRBV14
D gene: .
clone size: .
CDR3 protein: CASSQDRVKLFF

J gene: TRBJ2-3
V gene: TRBV20-1
D gene: .
clone size: .
CDR3 protein: CSAMRRDTQYF

J gene: TRBJ1-2
V gene: TRBV5-1
D gene: TRBD1
clone size: .
CDR3 protein: CASSLAGGGGYTF

J gene: TRBJ1-4
V gene: TRBV6-5
D gene: TRBD1
clone size: .
CDR3 protein: CASSRDRGKEKLFF

J gene: TRBJ2-1
V gene: TRBV29-1
D gene: TRBD2
clone size: .
CDR3 protein: CSVEDDTSGEYNEQFF

J gene: TRBJ1-1
V gene: TRBV7-2
D gene: .
clone size: .
CDR3 protein: CASSLARTNTEAFF

J gene: TRBJ2-5
V gene: TRBV18
D gene: TRBD1
clone size: .
CDR3 protein: CASSPGTGGETQYF

J gene: TRBJ2-1
V gene: TRBV30
D gene: TRBD2
clone size: .
CDR3 protein: CAWSGLAEGYNEQFF

J gene: TRBJ2-1
V gene: TRBV7-9
D gene: TRBD1
clone size: .
CDR3 protein: CASSLRDRSPYEQFF

J gene: TRBJ1-1
V gene: TRBV28
D gene: TRBD1
clone size: .
CDR3 protein: CASREAGTGVMNTEAFF

J gene: TRBJ1-4
V gene: TRBV2
D gene: TRBD1
clone size: .
CDR3 protein: CASTPGQAGANEKLFF

J gene: TRBJ1-1
V gene: TRBV4-2
D gene: .
clone size: few
CDR3 protein: CASSQGVTSSPEAFF

J gene: TRBJ2-5
V gene: TRBV27
D gene: .
clone size: once
CDR3 protein: CASRPREPRETQYF

J gene: TRBJ1-5
V gene: TRBV19
D gene: .
clone size: .
CDR3 protein: CASKQGGNQPQHF

J gene: TRBJ1-2
V gene: TRBV25-1
D gene: TRBD1
clone size: .
CDR3 protein: CASSEWTQGASYGYTF

J gene: TRBJ1-4
V gene: TRBV28
D gene: TRBD1
clone size: .
CDR3 protein: CASSIIGTGAAKLFF

J gene: TRBJ2-5
V gene: TRBV14
D gene: TRBD2
clone size: .
CDR3 protein: CASSQAAPRDGRTLYF

J gene: TRBJ1-1
V gene: TRBV30
D gene: .
clone size: .
CDR3 protein: CAWSFDRWKPFF

J gene: TRBJ1-2
V gene: TRBV6-5
D gene: TRBD1
clone size: .
CDR3 protein: CASNPGQGVGDYTF

J gene: TRBJ2-1
V gene: TRBV19
D gene: TRBD2
clone size: .
CDR3 protein: CASSVLAGPLLHEQFF

J gene: TRBJ2-6
V gene: TRBV28
D gene: .
clone size: .
CDR3 protein: CIVQNSGANVLTF

J gene: TRBJ1-1
V gene: TRBV10-2
D gene: .
clone size: .
CDR3 protein: CASSDIEAFF

J gene: TRBJ2-5
V gene: TRBV4-1
D gene: TRBD2
clone size: once
CDR3 protein: CASSQDGVAGYQETQYF

J gene: TRBJ1-1
V gene: TRBV30
D gene: .
clone size: .
CDR3 protein: CAWSVSRDTEAFF

J gene: TRBJ2-1
V gene: TRBV28
D gene: .
clone size: .
CDR3 protein: CASSRTFNSYNEQFF

J gene: TRBJ2-6
V gene: TRBV6-4
D gene: .
clone size: few
CDR3 protein: CASSLEGHPGANVLTF

J gene: TRBJ1-3
V gene: TRBV5-1
D gene: .
clone size: .
CDR3 protein: CASSFSRGSGNTIYF

J gene: TRBJ2-7
V gene: TRBV6-5
D gene: .
clone size: .
CDR3 protein: CASRDRRGYEQYF

J gene: TRBJ1-2
V gene: TRBV27
D gene: TRBD1
clone size: .
CDR3 protein: CASSSGQGLTF

J gene: TRBJ1-5
V gene: TRBV30
D gene: TRBD1
clone size: .
CDR3 protein: CAWGQGNQPQHF

J gene: TRBJ2-7
V gene: TRBV30
D gene: TRBD1
clone size: .
CDR3 protein: CAWSNGQGRVQYF